This is a list of T cell receptor beta chains from one sample in a study of Graves' ophthalmopathy and Graves' hyperthyroidism. TCRdb re-derived calls from the multiplex PCR reads in MiXCR, one entry per CDR3 protein. The data show about 210,000 distinct CDR3 sequences, 29% seen once. The sequenced sample was peripheral blood. These receptors were collected from a man aged 45-65 years with Graves' ophthalmopathy. Both conserved end residues are part of each CDR3. The order of the fields is V gene, J gene, D gene, clone size, CDR3 DNA, CDR3 protein. D genes are given only for firm matches. Some rows mark clone size as missing; the rest say once, few, many or name a class of expanded clone.

TRBV2	TRBJ2-2	TRBD2	many	TGTGCCAGCCGAGCGGGAGAGTCCGGGGAGCTGTTTTTT	CASRAGESGELFF
TRBV20-1	TRBJ2-5	TRBD2	.	TGCAGTCTCCCGGGGGAGGGACTAGCGGGAGGGGAGACCCAGTACTTC	CSLPGEGLAGGETQYF
TRBV6-2/TRBV6-3	TRBJ2-3	.	.	TGTGCCAGCAGGGACTTCACAGATACGCAGTATTTT	CASRDFTDTQYF
TRBV27	TRBJ2-7	.	few	TGTGCCAGCAGTTTATCGTTTGGCTTCTACGAGCAGTACTTC	CASSLSFGFYEQYF
TRBV6-1	TRBJ2-7	.	many	TGTGCCAGCAGTGACCCACTAGTTTCGTACGAGCAGTACTTC	CASSDPLVSYEQYF
TRBV5-1	TRBJ2-5	.	many	TGCGCCAGCAGCTGGGCAATCCAAGAGACCCAGTACTTC	CASSWAIQETQYF
TRBV20-1	TRBJ2-5	.	few	TGCAGTGCTAGATCCCCCACTGGGATCCAAGAGACCCAGTACTTC	CSARSPTGIQETQYF
TRBV10-2	TRBJ2-3	TRBD2	many	TGCGCCAGCAGTAGAGCGGGAGGGCCGGGAGATACGCAGTATTTT	CASSRAGGPGDTQYF
TRBV7-2	TRBJ2-7	.	many	TGTGCCAGCAGCCCTACCCTAAGCATCCTAGGGGTTTACGAGCAGTACTTC	CASSPTLSILGVYEQYF
TRBV28	TRBJ1-1	.	.	TGTGCCAGCAGTATTAACATGAACACTGAAGCTTTCTTT	CASSINMNTEAFF
TRBV20-1	TRBJ2-5	TRBD2	many	TGCAGTGCTAGTTTGGGCCTAGCGGGAGGGGAGACCCAGTACTTC	CSASLGLAGGETQYF
TRBV28	TRBJ2-2	.	many	TGTGCCAGCAGTTTATGGGGTGGTGGCGGGGAGCTGTTTTTT	CASSLWGGGGELFF
TRBV12-3/TRBV12-4	TRBJ2-7	.	many	TGTGCCAGCAGTTTAGAAAGGCGGCGTCCCTACGAGCAGTACTTC	CASSLERRRPYEQYF
TRBV19	TRBJ1-5	TRBD1	few	TGTGCCAGTGGCCTACAGGGGAGCAATCAGCCCCAGCATTTT	CASGLQGSNQPQHF
TRBV6-1	TRBJ2-7	TRBD1	many	TGTGCCACCAGCAGGGACAGGAGCTACGAGCAGTACTTC	CATSRDRSYEQYF
TRBV6-5	TRBJ1-2	TRBD1	.	TGTGCCAGCAGTTATACAGGGGGCGCATATGGCTACACCTTC	CASSYTGGAYGYTF
TRBV12-3/TRBV12-4	TRBJ1-3	.	.	TGTGCCAGCAGTTCCCCCTTGGGAAGTCCGTCTGGAAACACCATATATTTT	CASSSPLGSPSGNTIYF
TRBV7-2	TRBJ1-3	TRBD1	many	TGTGCCAGCAGCCCGTGGACAGACGGGACAGCGGGAAACACCATATATTTT	CASSPWTDGTAGNTIYF
TRBV27	TRBJ2-6	.	many	TGTGCCAGCAGAGTTTCTGGGGCCAACGTCCTGACTTTC	CASRVSGANVLTF